Below, 16 T cell receptor beta chains from the same sample are listed, as sequenced in a study of OX40 agonist ivuxolimab in advanced cancers. The data were produced by immunoSEQ multiplex PCR, yet TCRdb's version contains in-frame clones alone and is incomplete. Among over 55,000 clones listed, more than 70% were seen once. Sequenced material: CD4+ or CD8+ T cells sorted from blood, taken in a trial of the OX40 agonist ivuxolimab. The receptors shown here come from an adult with an advanced solid tumor such as melanoma, head and neck, liver or kidney cancer.

This sequence joins TRBV4-1 and TRBJ1-1, with TRBD1 as a possible D gene (5 bases). CDR1 and CDR2 (germline): MGHRA, YSYEKL. CDR3 size: 14 residues. V lost 8 bases to trimming and J lost 0 bases, with 13 bases between them. The CDR3 DNA sequence: TGCGCCAGCGGGCGGGGGGGGGTGAACACTGAAGCTTTCTTT. It yields the protein CASGRGGVNTEAFF.

This clone was counted once. The CDR3 DNA sequence: TGTGCCAGCGGCCGTCCCACAGGGGAAGATGGCTACACCTTC. This sequence encodes CASGRPTGEDGYTF. The V gene is TRBV6-1, the J gene TRBJ1-2; 7 nucleotides align to TRBD1. CDR1 MNHNS and CDR2 SASEGT come from the germline V gene. The length of the CDR3 is 14 residues. Trimming at V came to 8 bases and at J to 6 bases, leaving 12 bases not matched to a gene.

V and J are TRBV10-3 and TRBJ2-3; TRBD1 matches at 10 bases. The CDR3 sequence is 14 residues long. V shed 10 bases and J 2 bases; nucleotides not matched to a gene: 6. CDR1 ENHRY and CDR2 SYGVKD come from the germline V gene. CDR3 sequence: CASRTGGPTDTQYF. CDR3 nucleotides: TGTGCCAGCAGGACAGGGGGTCCCACAGATACGCAGTATTTT.

V usage is TRBV5-6 and J usage is TRBJ2-5; 8 positions agree with TRBD2. The CDR3 sequence is 16 residues long. With 2 bases clipped from V and 5 bases from J, the junction kept 11 bases outside the gene matches. CDR1 and CDR2 (germline): SGHDT, YYEEEE. The CDR3 coding sequence is TGTGCCAGCAGCTTCCTTCCGGCGACTAGCGCGGAGACCCAGTACTTC. It yields the protein CASSFLPATSAETQYF.

This chain joins TRBV6-4 and TRBJ2-6, with D hard to call. The V end was cut by 11 bases, the J end by 1 base, with 9 bases between. The CDR3 is 13 residues long. Germline V lookup: CDR1 MRHNA, CDR2 SNTAGT. CDR3: CAPNRSGANVLTF. The CDR3 DNA reads as TGTGCCCCCAATCGGTCTGGGGCCAACGTCCTGACTTTC.

The rearrangement links TRBV18 to TRBJ2-3, with D unclear. The V and J ends lost 6 bases and 3 bases respectively, with 13 bases between them. The CDR3 contains 14 residues. Germline V gene data show CDR1 as KGHSH and CDR2 as LQKENI. CDR3: CASSTTLVTDTQYF. The CDR3 nucleotides are TGTGCCAGCTCTACCACTCTAGTGACAGATACGCAGTATTTT.

V and J are TRBV7-2 and TRBJ2-5, with TRBD1 identical over 10 bases. Germline values: CDR1 SGHTA, CDR2 FQGNSA. This CDR3 region has 13 residues. The V gene end was trimmed by 5 bases and the J gene end by 5 bases; junction bases not matched to a gene: 2. The CDR3 sequence is CASSGGQGETQYF. The CDR3 DNA is TGTGCCAGCAGCGGGGGACAGGGGGAGACCCAGTACTTC.

This clone was counted a few times. This chain links TRBV6-6 with TRBJ1-6, with a possible D match to TRBD1 (6 bases). The germline V gene encodes CDR1 MNHNY and CDR2 SVGAGI (reference sequence). The CDR3 runs to 15 residues. Trimming shortened V by 5 bases and J by 3 bases, and 11 bases separated the two germline ends. CDR3 residues: CASSQRQVYNSPLHF. CDR3 DNA sequence: TGTGCCAGCAGTCAAAGACAGGTCTATAATTCACCCCTCCACTTT.

The rearrangement joins TRBV15 to TRBJ1-2; 8 nucleotides line up with TRBD1. The ends lost 4 bases at V and 5 bases at J; junction bases unmatched: 12. Germline V gene data show CDR1 as LNHNV and CDR2 as YYDKDF (reference sequence). The CDR3 consists of 16 residues. DNA of the CDR3: TGTGCCACCAGCATAGGAGGACAGGGCAGGGAGTATGGCTACACCTTC. It codes for CATSIGGQGREYGYTF. Supplemented by reference TRBV15 and TRBJ1-2, the full variable domain reads DAMVIQNPRYQVTQFGKPVTLSCSQTLNHNVMYWYQQKSSQAPKLLFHYYDKDFNNEADTPDNFQSRRPNTSFCFLDIRSPGLGDTAMYLCATSIGGQGREYGYTFGSGTRLTVV.

The chain couples TRBV10-2 to TRBJ2-2, with 7 bases lining up with TRBD1. V trimming: 10 bases; J trimming: 4 bases; junction bases outside the gene matches: 9. Germline V gene sequence: CDR1 WSHSY, CDR2 SAAADI. The CDR3 has 14 amino acids. The DNA for the CDR3 is TGCGCCACCCGACAGGGTTTAGTCACCGGGGAGCTGTTTTTT. This codes for CATRQGLVTGELFF.

This chain connects TRBV21-1 to TRBJ2-7. TRBV21-1 is described as a pseudogene. The CDR3 spans 16 residues. Here the CDR3 DNA reads TGTGCCAGCAGCAAAGGGAGAGGGGTCTCAACCTACGAGCAGTACGTC. It yields the protein CASSKGRGVSTYEQYV.

This clone turned up a few times. DNA of the CDR3: TGTGCCAGCAGCACAACTCGGGACAGAAACTACGAGCAGTACGTC. It translates to CASSTTRDRNYEQYV. The chain uses TRBV21-1 and TRBJ2-7; whether TRBD1, the table's D call, matches the DNA was not checked. TRBV21-1 is noted as a pseudogene. This CDR3 is built from 15 residues.

The chain carries TRBV7-3 and TRBJ2-7; 7 bases match TRBD2. CDR3 length equals 16 residues. Per the germline V gene, CDR1 is SGHTA and CDR2 is FQGTGA. J gave up 2 bases and V 2 bases, and 9 bases lay outside the gene matches. In DNA form, the CDR3 reads TGTGCCAGCAGCTTAGGTTCCCTAGCGGATCCCTACGAGCAGTACTTC. This sequence encodes CASSLGSLADPYEQYF.

This clone occurred a few times. This chain uses TRBV7-9 with TRBJ2-6; no reliable D call. CDR1 is SEHNR, CDR2 FQNEAQ, per germline (reference sequence). V lost 0 bases to trimming and J lost 4 bases, with 7 bases between them. This CDR3 is 15 amino acids long. The CDR3 region is CASSLATPGANVLTF. CDR3 in DNA: TGTGCCAGCAGCTTAGCGACGCCGGGGGCCAACGTCCTGACTTTC.

This clone is a singleton in its sample. The rearrangement joins TRBV5-6 to TRBJ2-3, with 9 nucleotides matching TRBD2. The junction had 8 bases not matched to a gene; V was cut back by 4 bases and J by 2 bases. CDR1 is SGHDT, CDR2 YYEEEE, per germline. This CDR3 region has 16 residues. CDR3 nucleotides: TGTGCCAGCAGCCGGAAGCGGGGGGTTTTCACAGATACGCAGTATTTT. Amino acids: CASSRKRGVFTDTQYF.

This chain links TRBV7-2 with TRBJ2-5; D not resolved. The CDR3 contains 13 residues. V dropped 2 bases and J dropped 2 bases, with 6 bases sitting between them. The germline CDR1 and CDR2 sequences are SGHTA and FQGNSA. The CDR3 coding sequence is TGTGCCAGCAGCTTAACGGTACAAGAGACCCAGTACTTC. It codes for CASSLTVQETQYF.